Detailed here is one TCR beta chain. Enrolled through a virtual design, the participants were between 18 and 89 years of age and came from fewer than 30 US areas. Each recovered donor of Cohort 3 presented with two negative PCRs, clearance, or symptom resolution. The source of the sample is a study of blood T cell repertoires in COVID-19. Whole-study context: There were acute and convalescent COVID-19 samples, and they came from the United States, Italy and Spain.

Per the original data handling: Scientists estimated how many nucleated cells there were by amplifying reference gene primers. Clones were read by immunoSEQ multiplex PCR, and TCRdb kept only the in-frame ones, dropping some. D and trimming come from the DNA, and the V and J calls and clone size come from that table. Here the sample spans approximately 250,000 clones, approximately 86% being singletons. The TCR sequence derives from a woman aged 25-40 years who had recovered from COVID-19. Sequenced material: PBMCs or T cells enriched from blood (not recorded which).

The CDR3 DNA follows: TGCGCCAGCAGCCAAGATAGATTAGGGACAGGGGGTAGTGGCTACACCTTC. Its protein is CASSQDRLGTGGSGYTF. The rearrangement links TRBV4-1 to TRBJ1-2; 11 bases are a match to TRBD1. This CDR3 comprises 17 residues. The germline gives CDR1 MGHRA, CDR2 YSYEKL. V lost 0 bases and J lost 7; bases outside the gene matches: 10.